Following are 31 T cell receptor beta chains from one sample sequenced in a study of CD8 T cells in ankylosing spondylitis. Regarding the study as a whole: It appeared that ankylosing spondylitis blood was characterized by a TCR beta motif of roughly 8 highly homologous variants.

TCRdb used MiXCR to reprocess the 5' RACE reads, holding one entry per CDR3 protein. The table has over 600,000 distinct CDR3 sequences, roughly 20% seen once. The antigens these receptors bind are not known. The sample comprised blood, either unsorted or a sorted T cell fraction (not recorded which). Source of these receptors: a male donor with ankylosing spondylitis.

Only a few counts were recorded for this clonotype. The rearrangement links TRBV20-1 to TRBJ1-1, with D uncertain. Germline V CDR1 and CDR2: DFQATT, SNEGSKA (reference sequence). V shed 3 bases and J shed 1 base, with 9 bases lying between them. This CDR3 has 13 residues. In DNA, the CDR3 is TGCAGTGCTAGTGGGGATACGAACACTGAAGCTTTCTTT. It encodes CSASGDTNTEAFF.

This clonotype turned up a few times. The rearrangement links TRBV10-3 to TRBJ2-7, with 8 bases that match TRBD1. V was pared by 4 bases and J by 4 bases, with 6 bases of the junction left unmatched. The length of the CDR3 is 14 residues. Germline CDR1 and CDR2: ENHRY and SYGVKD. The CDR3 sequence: CAISGTGDRYEQYF. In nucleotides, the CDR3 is TGTGCCATCAGTGGAACAGGGGACAGGTACGAGCAGTACTTC.

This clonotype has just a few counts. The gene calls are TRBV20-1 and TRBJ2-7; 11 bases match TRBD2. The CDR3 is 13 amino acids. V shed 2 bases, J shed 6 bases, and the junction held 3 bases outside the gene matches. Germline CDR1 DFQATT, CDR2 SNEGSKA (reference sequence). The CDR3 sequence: CSARTSGSLEQYF. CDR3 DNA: TGCAGTGCTAGAACTAGCGGGAGTCTCGAGCAGTACTTC.

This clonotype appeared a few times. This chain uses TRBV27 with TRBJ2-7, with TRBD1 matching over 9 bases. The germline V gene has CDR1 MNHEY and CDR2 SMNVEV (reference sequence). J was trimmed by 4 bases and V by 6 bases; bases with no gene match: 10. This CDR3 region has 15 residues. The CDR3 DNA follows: TGTGCCAGCAGATCCGGACAGGGGCCTTTATACGAGCAGTACTTC. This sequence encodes CASRSGQGPLYEQYF.

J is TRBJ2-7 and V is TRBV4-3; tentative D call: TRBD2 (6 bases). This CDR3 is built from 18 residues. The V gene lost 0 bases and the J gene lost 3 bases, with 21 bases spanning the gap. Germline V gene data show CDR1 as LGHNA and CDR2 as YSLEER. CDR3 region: CASSQDYPGRGLLYEQYF. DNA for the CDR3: TGCGCCAGCAGCCAAGATTACCCGGGGCGGGGCCTTCTCTACGAGCAGTACTTC.

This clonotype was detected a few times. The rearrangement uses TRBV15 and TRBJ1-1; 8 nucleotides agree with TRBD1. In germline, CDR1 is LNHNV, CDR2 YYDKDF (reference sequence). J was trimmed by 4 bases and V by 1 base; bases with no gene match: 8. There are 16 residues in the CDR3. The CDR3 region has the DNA TGTGCCACCAGCAGAGGCCTCGGACAGGGCGGCACTGAAGCTTTCTTT. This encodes CATSRGLGQGGTEAFF. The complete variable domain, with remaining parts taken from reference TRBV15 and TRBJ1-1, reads DAMVIQNPRYQVTQFGKPVTLSCSQTLNHNVMYWYQQKSSQAPKLLFHYYDKDFNNEADTPDNFQSRRPNTSFCFLDIRSPGLGDTAMYLCATSRGLGQGGTEAFFGQGTRLTVV.

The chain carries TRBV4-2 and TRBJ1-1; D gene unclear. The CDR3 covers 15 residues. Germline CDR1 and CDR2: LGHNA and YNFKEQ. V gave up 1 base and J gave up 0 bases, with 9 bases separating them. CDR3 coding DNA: TGTGCCAGCAGCCAAGTGGCCCTCATGAACACTGAAGCTTTCTTT. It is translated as CASSQVALMNTEAFF.

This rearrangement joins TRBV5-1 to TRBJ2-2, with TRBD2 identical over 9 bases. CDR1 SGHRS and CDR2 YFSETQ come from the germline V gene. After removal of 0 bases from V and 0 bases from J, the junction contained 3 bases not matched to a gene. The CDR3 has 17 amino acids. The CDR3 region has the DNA TGCGCCAGCAGCTTGGTGGCTAGCGGGGCGAACACCGGGGAGCTGTTTTTT. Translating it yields CASSLVASGANTGELFF.

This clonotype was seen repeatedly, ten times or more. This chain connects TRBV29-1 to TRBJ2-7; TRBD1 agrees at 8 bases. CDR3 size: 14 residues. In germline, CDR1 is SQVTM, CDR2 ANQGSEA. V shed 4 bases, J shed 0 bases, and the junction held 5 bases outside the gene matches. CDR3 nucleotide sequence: TGCAGCGTTGGTAGACAGGGGAGCTCCTACGAGCAGTACTTC. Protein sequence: CSVGRQGSSYEQYF.

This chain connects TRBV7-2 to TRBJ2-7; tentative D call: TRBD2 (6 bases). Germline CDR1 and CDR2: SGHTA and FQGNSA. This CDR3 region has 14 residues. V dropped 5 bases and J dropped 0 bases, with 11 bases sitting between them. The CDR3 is CASSIGGSSYEQYF. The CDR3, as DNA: TGTGCCAGCAGCATCGGGGGTAGCTCCTACGAGCAGTACTTC.

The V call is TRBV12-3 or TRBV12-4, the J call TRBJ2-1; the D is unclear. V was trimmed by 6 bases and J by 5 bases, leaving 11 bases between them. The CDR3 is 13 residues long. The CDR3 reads CASRGKQNNEQFF. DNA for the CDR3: TGTGCCAGCAGGGGTAAGCAGAACAATGAGCAGTTCTTC.

CDR3 residues: CASSRYTGGGTDTQYF. In nucleotides, the CDR3 is TGTGCCAGCAGCCGCTACACAGGAGGGGGCACAGATACGCAGTATTTT. The chain carries TRBV11-2 and TRBJ2-3; D is perhaps TRBD2 (6 bases). With 5 bases removed from V and 1 base from J, the gap between germline ends came to 16 bases. From germline, CDR1 is SGHAT and CDR2 FQNNGV. This CDR3 is built from 16 residues.

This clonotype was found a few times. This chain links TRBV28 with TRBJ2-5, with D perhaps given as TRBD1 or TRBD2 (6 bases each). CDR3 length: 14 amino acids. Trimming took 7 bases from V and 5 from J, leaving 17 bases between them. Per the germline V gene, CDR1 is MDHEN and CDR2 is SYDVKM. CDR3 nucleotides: TGTGCCAGCAACCTACCCGGGGGCGGGGAGACCCAGTACTTC. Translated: CASNLPGGGETQYF.

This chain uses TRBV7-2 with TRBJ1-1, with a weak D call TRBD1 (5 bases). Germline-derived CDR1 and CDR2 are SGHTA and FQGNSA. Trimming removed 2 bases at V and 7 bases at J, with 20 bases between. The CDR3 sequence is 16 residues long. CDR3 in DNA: TGTGCCAGCAGCTTACAGCCGGCGGGTCCTGGGGGTGAAGCTTTCTTT. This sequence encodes CASSLQPAGPGGEAFF. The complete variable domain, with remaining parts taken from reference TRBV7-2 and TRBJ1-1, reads GAGVSQSPSNKVTEKGKDVELRCDPISGHTALYWYRQSLGQGLEFLIYFQGNSAPDKSGLPSDRFSAERTGGSVSTLTIQRTQQEDSAVYLCASSLQPAGPGGEAFFGQGTRLTVV.

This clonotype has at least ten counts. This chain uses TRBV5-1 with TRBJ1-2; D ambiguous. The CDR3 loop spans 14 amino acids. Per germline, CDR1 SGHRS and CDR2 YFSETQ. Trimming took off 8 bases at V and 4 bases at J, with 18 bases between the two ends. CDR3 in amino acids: CASRRDLTGYGYTF. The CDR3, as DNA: TGCGCCAGTCGCCGCGACTTGACGGGCTATGGCTACACCTTC.

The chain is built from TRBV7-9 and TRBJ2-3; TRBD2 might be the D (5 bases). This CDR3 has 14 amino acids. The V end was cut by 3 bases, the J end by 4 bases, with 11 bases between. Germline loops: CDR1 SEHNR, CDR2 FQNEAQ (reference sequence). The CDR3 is CASSFRGVADTQYF. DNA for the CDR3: TGTGCCAGCAGCTTTCGGGGAGTTGCAGATACGCAGTATTTT.

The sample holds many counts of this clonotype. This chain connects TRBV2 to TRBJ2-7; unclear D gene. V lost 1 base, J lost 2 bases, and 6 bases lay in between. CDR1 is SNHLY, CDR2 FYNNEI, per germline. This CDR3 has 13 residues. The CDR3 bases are TGTGCCAGCAGTGAAGACAGCCCCTACGAGCAGTACTTC. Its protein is CASSEDSPYEQYF. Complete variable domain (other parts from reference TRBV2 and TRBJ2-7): EPEVTQTPSHQVTQMGQEVILRCVPISNHLYFYWYRQILGQKVEFLVSFYNNEISEKSEIFDDQFSVERPDGSNFTLKIRSTKLEDSAMYFCASSEDSPYEQYFGPGTRLTVT.

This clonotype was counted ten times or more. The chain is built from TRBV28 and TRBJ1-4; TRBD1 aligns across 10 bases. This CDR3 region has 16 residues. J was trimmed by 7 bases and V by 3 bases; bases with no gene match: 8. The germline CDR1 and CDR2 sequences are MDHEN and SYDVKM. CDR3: CASSFPPRTGGEKLFF. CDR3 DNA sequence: TGTGCCAGCAGTTTTCCTCCCCGGACAGGGGGTGAAAAACTGTTTTTT.

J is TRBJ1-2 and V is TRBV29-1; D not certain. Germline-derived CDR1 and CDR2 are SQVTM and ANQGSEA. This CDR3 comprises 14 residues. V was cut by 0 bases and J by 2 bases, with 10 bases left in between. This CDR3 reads CSVEDTAWNYGYTF. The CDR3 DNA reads TGCAGCGTTGAAGATACGGCCTGGAACTATGGCTACACCTTC.

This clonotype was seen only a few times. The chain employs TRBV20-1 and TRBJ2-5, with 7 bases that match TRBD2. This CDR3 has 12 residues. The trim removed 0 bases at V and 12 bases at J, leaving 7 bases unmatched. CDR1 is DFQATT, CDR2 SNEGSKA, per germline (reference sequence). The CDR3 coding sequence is TGCAGTGCTAGAGATGAGGCGGGGGTGAAGTACTTC. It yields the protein CSARDEAGVKYF.

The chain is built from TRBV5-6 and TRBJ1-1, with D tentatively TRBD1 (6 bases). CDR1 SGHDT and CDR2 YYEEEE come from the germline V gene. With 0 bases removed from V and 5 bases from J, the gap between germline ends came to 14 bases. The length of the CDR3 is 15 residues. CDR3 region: CASSLEQGSKTEAFF. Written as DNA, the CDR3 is TGTGCCAGCAGCTTGGAACAGGGTAGTAAAACTGAAGCTTTCTTT. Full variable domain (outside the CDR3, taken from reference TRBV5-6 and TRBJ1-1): DAGVTQSPTHLIKTRGQQVTLRCSPKSGHDTVSWYQQALGQGPQFIFQYYEEEERQRGNFPDRFSGHQFPNYSSELNVNALLLGDSALYLCASSLEQGSKTEAFFGQGTRLTVV.

The CDR3 is CSVEDRFYEQYF. CDR3 nucleotides: TGCAGCGTTGAAGACCGATTCTACGAGCAGTACTTC. The chain has TRBV29-1 and TRBJ2-7; D gene unclear. With 0 bases removed from V and 3 bases from J, the gap between germline ends came to 6 bases. This CDR3 is 12 amino acids long. CDR1 is SQVTM, CDR2 ANQGSEA, per germline.

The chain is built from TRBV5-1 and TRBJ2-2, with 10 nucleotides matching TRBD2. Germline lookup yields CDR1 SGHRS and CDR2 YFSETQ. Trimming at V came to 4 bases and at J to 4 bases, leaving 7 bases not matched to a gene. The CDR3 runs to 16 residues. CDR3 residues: CASSPTSGVSTGELFF. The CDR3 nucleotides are TGCGCCAGCAGCCCAACTAGCGGGGTGAGCACCGGGGAGCTGTTTTTT. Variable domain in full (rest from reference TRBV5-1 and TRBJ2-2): KAGVTQTPRYLIKTRGQQVTLSCSPISGHRSVSWYQQTPGQGLQFLFEYFSETQRNKGNFPGRFSGRQFSNSRSEMNVSTLELGDSALYLCASSPTSGVSTGELFFGEGSRLTVL.

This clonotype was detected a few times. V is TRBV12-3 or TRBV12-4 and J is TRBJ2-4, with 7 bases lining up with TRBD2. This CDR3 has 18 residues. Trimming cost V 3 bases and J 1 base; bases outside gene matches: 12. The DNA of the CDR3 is TGTGCCAGCAGTTTGCGGCGCGGGAGTATTGTCGCCAAAAACATTCAGTACTTC. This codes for CASSLRRGSIVAKNIQYF.

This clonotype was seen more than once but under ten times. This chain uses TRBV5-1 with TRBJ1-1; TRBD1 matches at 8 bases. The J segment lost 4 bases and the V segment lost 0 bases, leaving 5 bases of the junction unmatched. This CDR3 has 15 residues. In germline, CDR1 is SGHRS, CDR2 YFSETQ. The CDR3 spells CASSLGAGGTTEAFF. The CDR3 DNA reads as TGCGCCAGCAGCTTGGGTGCAGGGGGCACCACTGAAGCTTTCTTT.

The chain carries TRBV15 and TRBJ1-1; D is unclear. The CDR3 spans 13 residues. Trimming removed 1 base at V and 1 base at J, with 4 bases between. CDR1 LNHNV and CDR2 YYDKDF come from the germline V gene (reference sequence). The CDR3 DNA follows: TGTGCCACCAGCAGAGGGGCGAACACTGAAGCTTTCTTT. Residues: CATSRGANTEAFF.

CDR3 DNA sequence: TGTGCCAGCAGCTTAGTTCGGGTCAGTTGGGAGACCCAGTACTTC. Its protein product is CASSLVRVSWETQYF. V gene TRBV7-8 combines with J gene TRBJ2-5; no firm D call. CDR1 is SGHVS and CDR2 is FQNEAQ in the germline V gene. The CDR3 is made up of 15 amino acids. V gave up 1 base and J gave up 5 bases, with 14 bases separating them.

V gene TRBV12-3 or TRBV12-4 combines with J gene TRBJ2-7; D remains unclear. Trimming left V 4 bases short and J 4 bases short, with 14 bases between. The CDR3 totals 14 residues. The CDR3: CASSSAVPPYEQYF. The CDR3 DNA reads TGTGCCAGCAGTTCGGCGGTCCCCCCTTACGAGCAGTACTTC.

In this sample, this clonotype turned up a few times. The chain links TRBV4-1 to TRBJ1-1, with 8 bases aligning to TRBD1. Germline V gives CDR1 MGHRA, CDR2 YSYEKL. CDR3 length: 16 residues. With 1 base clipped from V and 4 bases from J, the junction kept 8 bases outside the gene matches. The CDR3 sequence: CASSQGPDRGATEAFF. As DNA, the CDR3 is TGCGCCAGCAGCCAAGGTCCTGACAGGGGAGCCACTGAAGCTTTCTTT.

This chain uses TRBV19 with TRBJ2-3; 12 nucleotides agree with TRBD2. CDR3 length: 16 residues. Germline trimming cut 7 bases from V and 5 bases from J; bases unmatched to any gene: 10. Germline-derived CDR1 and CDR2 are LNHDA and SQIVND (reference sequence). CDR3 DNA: TGTGCCAGTAAGATTTCCGGACTAGCGGGAATAGATACGCAGTATTTT. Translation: CASKISGLAGIDTQYF. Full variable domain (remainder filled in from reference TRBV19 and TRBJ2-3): DGGITQSPKYLFRKEGQNVTLSCEQNLNHDAMYWYRQDPGQGLRLIYYSQIVNDFQKGDIAEGYSVSREKKESFPLTVTSAQKNPTAFYLCASKISGLAGIDTQYFGPGTRLTVL.

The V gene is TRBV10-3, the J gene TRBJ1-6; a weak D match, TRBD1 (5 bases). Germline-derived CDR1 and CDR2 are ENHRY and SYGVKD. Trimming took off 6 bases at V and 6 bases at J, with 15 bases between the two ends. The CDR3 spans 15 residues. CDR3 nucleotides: TGTGCCATCAGAACCATTGACAGCGGTAATTCACCCCTCCACTTT. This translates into CAIRTIDSGNSPLHF.